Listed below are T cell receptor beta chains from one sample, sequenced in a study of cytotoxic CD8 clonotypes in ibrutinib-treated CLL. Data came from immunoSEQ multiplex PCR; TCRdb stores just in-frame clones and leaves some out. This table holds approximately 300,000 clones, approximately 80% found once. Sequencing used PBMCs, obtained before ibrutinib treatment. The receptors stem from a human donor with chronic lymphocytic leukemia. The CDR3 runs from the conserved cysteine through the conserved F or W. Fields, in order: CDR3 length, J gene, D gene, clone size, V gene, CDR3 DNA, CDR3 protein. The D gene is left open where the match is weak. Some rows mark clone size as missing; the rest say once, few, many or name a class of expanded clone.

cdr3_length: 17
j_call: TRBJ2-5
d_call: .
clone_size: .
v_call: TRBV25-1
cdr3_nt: TGTGCCAGCAGCCTTAGGGGGGCCAGGCGTCCGGAAGAGACCCAGTACTTC
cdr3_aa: CASSLRGARRPEETQYF

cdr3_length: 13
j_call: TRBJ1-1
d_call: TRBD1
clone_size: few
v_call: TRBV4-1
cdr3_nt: TGCGCCAGCAGAGGACAGGGGGCCACTGAAGCTTTCTTT
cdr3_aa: CASRGQGATEAFF

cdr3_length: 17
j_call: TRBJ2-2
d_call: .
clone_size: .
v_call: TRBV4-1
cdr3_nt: TGCGCCAGCAGCCAGGAACCGGGACACGCGAACACCGGGGAGCTGTTTTTT
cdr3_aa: CASSQEPGHANTGELFF

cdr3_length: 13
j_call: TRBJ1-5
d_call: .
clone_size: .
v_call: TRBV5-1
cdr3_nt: TGCGCCAGCAGCGCCAACAGCAATCAGCCCCAGCATTTT
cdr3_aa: CASSANSNQPQHF

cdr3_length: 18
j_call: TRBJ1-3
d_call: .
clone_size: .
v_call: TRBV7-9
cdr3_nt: TGTGCCAGCAGCTTTATTACAGGTGATCGTTTCTCTGGAAACACCATATATTTT
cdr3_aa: CASSFITGDRFSGNTIYF

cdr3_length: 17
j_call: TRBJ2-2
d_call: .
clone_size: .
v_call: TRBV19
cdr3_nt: TGTGCCAGTAGTATAGACCCCGGGAGAGAGGGCACCGGGGAGCTGTTTTTT
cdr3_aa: CASSIDPGREGTGELFF

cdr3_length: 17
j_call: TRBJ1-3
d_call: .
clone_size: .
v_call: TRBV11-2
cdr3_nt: TGTGCCAGCAGCTTATCAGGGTACCGACACTCTGGAAACACCATATATTTT
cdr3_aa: CASSLSGYRHSGNTIYF

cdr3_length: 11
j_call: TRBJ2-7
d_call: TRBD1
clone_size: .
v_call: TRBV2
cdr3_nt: TGTGCCAGCTTACAGGGGGGCGAGCAGTACTTC
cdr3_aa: CASLQGGEQYF

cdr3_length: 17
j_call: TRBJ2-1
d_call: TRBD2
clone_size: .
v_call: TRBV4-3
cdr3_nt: TGCGCCAGCAGCCAACAGGGTGGGCTAGCGGAAGCCGGGGAGCAGTTCTTC
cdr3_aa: CASSQQGGLAEAGEQFF

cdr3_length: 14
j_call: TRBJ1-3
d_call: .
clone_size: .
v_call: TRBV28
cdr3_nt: TGTGCCAGCAGTTTCGGTACTTCTGGAAACACCATATATTTT
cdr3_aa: CASSFGTSGNTIYF